These 26 T cell receptor beta chains originate from one sample sequenced in a study of T cells in Graves' hyperthyroidism and ophthalmopathy. TCR beta CDR3 regions were amplified from RNA. HTBI primers drove first-round RT-PCR of the TCR CDR3. MiXCR, run by TCRdb on the multiplex PCR reads, gives a single entry per CDR3 protein. Among around 390,000 distinct CDR3 sequences listed, around 13% were seen once. The specimen sequenced was blood. All receptors derive from a woman in her 30s with Graves' ophthalmopathy.

This clonotype came up many times. V is TRBV2 and J is TRBJ2-3; 9 bases line up with TRBD2. The germline V gene encodes CDR1 SNHLY and CDR2 FYNNEI. The trim removed 7 bases at V and 5 bases at J, leaving 7 bases unmatched. This CDR3 has 14 residues. CDR3 region: CASNQRGAVDTQYF. In DNA, the CDR3 is TGTGCCAGCAATCAGCGGGGGGCGGTAGATACGCAGTATTTT. The whole variable domain, filled in from reference TRBV2 and TRBJ2-3, reads EPEVTQTPSHQVTQMGQEVILRCVPISNHLYFYWYRQILGQKVEFLVSFYNNEISEKSEIFDDQFSVERPDGSNFTLKIRSTKLEDSAMYFCASNQRGAVDTQYFGPGTRLTVL.

This chain joins TRBV28 and TRBJ2-1, with TRBD2 identical over 11 bases. In germline, CDR1 is MDHEN, CDR2 SYDVKM. CDR3 length: 15 amino acids. The V segment lost 6 bases and the J segment 4 bases; nucleotides outside the gene matches: 5. The CDR3 protein is CASRSGTSGYNEQFF. In DNA form, the CDR3 reads TGTGCCAGCAGGTCCGGGACTAGCGGTTACAATGAGCAGTTCTTC.

The V call is TRBV6-1, the J call TRBJ2-3; 9 bases map to TRBD1. V shed 5 bases and J 5 bases; nucleotides not matched to a gene: 8. The V gene's germline CDR1 is MNHNS and CDR2 SASEGT. The CDR3 length is 15 residues. CDR3 bases: TGTGCCAGCAGTCGACAGGGGGGCCGGGAAGATACGCAGTATTTT. Translated: CASSRQGGREDTQYF.

This clonotype was seen repeatedly, ten times or more. The chain links TRBV12-3 or TRBV12-4 to TRBJ1-5, with D possibly being TRBD1 (6 bases). The CDR3 is 17 residues long. V dropped 5 bases and J dropped 0 bases, with 17 bases sitting between them. CDR3 sequence: CASSGQGHPNSNQPQHF. Here the CDR3 DNA reads TGTGCCAGCAGTGGCCAGGGACACCCGAATAGCAATCAGCCCCAGCATTTT.

This clonotype has at least ten counts. The V and J genes are TRBV30 and TRBJ2-3; 7 bases align to TRBD1. This CDR3 contains 16 residues. V lost 2 bases, J lost 2 bases, and 10 bases stayed unmatched. Germline V gives CDR1 GTSNPN, CDR2 SVGIG (reference sequence). CDR3 nucleotide sequence: TGTGCCTGGAGTCCGCCGACAGGGTCCACCACAGATACGCAGTATTTT. Its protein product is CAWSPPTGSTTDTQYF.

Many counts were recorded for this clonotype. For the CDR3, the DNA is TGTGCCAGCAGCTTAACCCCAGGACAGGGGGATAACACTGAAGCTTTCTTT. Protein: CASSLTPGQGDNTEAFF. The chain carries TRBV7-9 and TRBJ1-1, with 10 bases aligning to TRBD1. J was trimmed by 2 bases and V by 2 bases; bases with no gene match: 8. The CDR3 consists of 17 residues. Germline CDR1 is SEHNR and CDR2 is FQNEAQ (reference sequence). The full variable domain, with the rest looked up from reference TRBV7-9 and TRBJ1-1, is DTGVSQNPRHKITKRGQNVTFRCDPISEHNRLYWYRQTLGQGPEFLTYFQNEAQLEKSRLLSDRFSAERPKGSFSTLEIQRTEQGDSAMYLCASSLTPGQGDNTEAFFGQGTRLTVV.

This clonotype was counted many times. The chain links TRBV30 to TRBJ1-1; D gene ambiguous. Germline V gives CDR1 GTSNPN, CDR2 SVGIG (reference sequence). The V end was cut by 5 bases, the J end by 4 bases, with 8 bases between. The CDR3 is made up of 11 amino acids. The CDR3 region has the DNA TGTGCCTGGGGGAGGAGCACTGAAGCTTTCTTT. This codes for CAWGRSTEAFF.

This clonotype was observed many times. The chain employs TRBV12-3 or TRBV12-4 and TRBJ1-2; 7 nucleotides line up with TRBD1. V lost 6 bases and J lost 2; bases outside the gene matches: 3. The length of the CDR3 is 13 residues. CDR3 sequence reads: CASSQGQNYGYTF. The CDR3 nucleotides are TGTGCCAGCAGCCAGGGACAGAACTATGGCTACACCTTC.

There are many counts of this clonotype. The rearrangement links TRBV27 to TRBJ2-1; the D is unclear. CDR1 and CDR2 (germline): MNHEY, SMNVEV (reference sequence). The CDR3 spans 15 residues. V lost 5 bases, J lost 3 bases, and 14 bases lay in between. The DNA for the CDR3 is TGTGCCAGCAGTCTACGGTTCCCAAACTACAATGAGCAGTTCTTC. It specifies CASSLRFPNYNEQFF.

Many counts were recorded for this clonotype. The chain uses TRBV20-1 and TRBJ1-2; D call uncertain. This CDR3 comprises 12 residues. CDR1 is DFQATT and CDR2 is SNEGSKA in the germline V gene (reference sequence). V shed 6 bases and J shed 4 bases, with 12 bases lying between them. Here the CDR3 DNA reads TGCAGTGCCATGGGCCAGAGCTATGGCTACACCTTC. Encoded protein: CSAMGQSYGYTF.

This clonotype has a count of ten or more. This sequence joins TRBV20-1 and TRBJ2-1; 11 nucleotides align to TRBD2. CDR1 DFQATT and CDR2 SNEGSKA come from the germline V gene (reference sequence). The CDR3 has 14 amino acids. Losses at the gene ends were 6 bases for V and 9 bases for J; bases not matched to a gene: 10. DNA for the CDR3: TGCAGTGCGGTAGCGGGGGGGCAAAGAGGTGAGCAGTTCTTC. Translating gives CSAVAGGQRGEQFF.

About this clonotype: A much more abundant neighbour one base away suggests this may be a read error. The conserved closing phenylalanine or tryptophan is absent in this CDR3, likely reflecting a read error. The chain combines TRBV2 with TRBJ1-6, with 12 bases matching TRBD1. Germline trimming cut 9 bases from V and 9 bases from J; bases unmatched to any gene: 6. This CDR3 has 14 residues. Looked up from germline, CDR1 is SNHLY and CDR2 is FYNNEI. CDR3 residues: CARGTGGNSSPLHL. The CDR3 nucleotides read TGTGCCAGAGGGACAGGGGGCAATAGTTCACCCCTCCACCTT.

On this clonotype itself: A read error is possible here, since a much larger clone lies one base away. CDR3 in DNA: TGTGCCAGCAGTCTTCCGGGGGGTACCTACGAGCAGTACGTC. It translates to CASSLPGGTYEQYV. V and J are TRBV28 and TRBJ2-7, with TRBD2 matching 7 bases. Germline V CDR1 and CDR2: MDHEN, SYDVKM. V shed 5 bases, J shed 2 bases, and the junction held 6 bases outside the gene matches. This CDR3 spans 14 amino acids.

This clonotype was picked up a small number of times. A much larger clone sits a single nucleotide away, making a read error possible. The chain employs TRBV9 and TRBJ2-1; D is perhaps TRBD2 (5 bases). Per the germline V gene, CDR1 is SGDLS and CDR2 is YYNGEE. The CDR3 is made up of 13 amino acids. V lost 0 bases to trimming and J lost 5 bases, with 6 bases between them. For the CDR3, the DNA is TGTGCCAGCAGCGTAGCGGGGAACAATGAGCAGTTCTTC. It specifies CASSVAGNNEQFF.

This clonotype was recorded at least ten times. The chain is built from TRBV18 and TRBJ1-4; possibly TRBD1 for D (5 bases). Per germline, CDR1 KGHSH and CDR2 LQKENI. V was pared by 3 bases and J by 4 bases, with 15 bases between. The CDR3 consists of 16 residues. The CDR3 nucleotides are TGTGCCAGCTCACCGGGACTTCGGATAAATAATGAAAAACTGTTTTTT. Residues: CASSPGLRINNEKLFF.

This clonotype has at least ten counts. The chain employs TRBV12-3 or TRBV12-4 and TRBJ2-7, with D possibly TRBD1 on 5 matching bases. The CDR3 totals 14 residues. V was trimmed by 6 bases and J by 6 bases, leaving 18 bases between them. This CDR3 is CASSSKAGRREQYF. Written as DNA, the CDR3 is TGTGCCAGCAGCTCAAAGGCAGGGCGGCGCGAGCAGTACTTC.

This clonotype was observed at least ten times. V and J are TRBV20-1 and TRBJ2-3; D might be TRBD1 or TRBD2, each matching 6 bases. The CDR3 consists of 16 residues. CDR1 and CDR2 from the germline V gene are DFQATT and SNEGSKA (reference sequence). With 1 base removed from V and 3 bases from J, the gap between germline ends came to 17 bases. CDR3 bases: TGCAGTGCTAGAGTGGGACACCTCAGCGGGACAGATACGCAGTATTTT. Its translation is CSARVGHLSGTDTQYF.

This clonotype was seen ten or more times. CDR3 loop: CATSDYRRSNTGELFF. The CDR3 coding sequence is TGTGCCACCAGTGATTACAGGAGATCGAACACCGGGGAGCTGTTTTTT. This sequence joins TRBV24-1 and TRBJ2-2; D perhaps matches TRBD1 (5 bases). Germline loops: CDR1 KGHDR, CDR2 SFDVKD. The CDR3 sequence is 16 residues long. V dropped 2 bases and J dropped 0 bases, with 9 bases sitting between them.

This clonotype was seen repeatedly, ten times or more. The chain carries TRBV7-4 and TRBJ1-1; D call uncertain. V lost 5 bases, J lost 8 bases, and 15 bases lay in between. Germline V gene sequence: CDR1 SGHVT, CDR2 SQSDAQ. The CDR3 consists of 13 residues. The CDR3 spells CASSPSYRGEAFF. The CDR3 DNA reads as TGTGCCAGCAGCCCTAGTTACCGCGGGGAAGCTTTCTTT.

Notes on this clonotype: One end of the junction fails to match germline, which may point to a read error. The V and J genes are TRBV9 and TRBJ2-5; 9 bases fit TRBD2. The CDR3 has 19 amino acids. Germline CDR1 SGDLS, CDR2 YYNGEE. This chain's CDR3 is CANSVGNVLAGGSQETQYF. DNA for the CDR3: TGTGCCAACAGCGTAGGAAACGTACTGGCGGGGGGGTCACAAGAGACCCAGTACTTC.

This clonotype was counted at least ten times. The chain combines TRBV20-1 with TRBJ2-5; TRBD1 aligns across 11 bases. V shed 6 bases, J shed 0 bases, and the junction held 3 bases outside the gene matches. CDR1 and CDR2 (germline): DFQATT, SNEGSKA (reference sequence). CDR3 size: 14 residues. The CDR3 DNA reads as TGCAGTGCAAGGGACAGGGGGTACCAAGAGACCCAGTACTTC. Translated: CSARDRGYQETQYF.

Ten or more counts support this clonotype. CDR3 sequence (DNA): TGTGCCAGCAGTTTAGGAGTGGGGGGGGTAGGATTCCAGGGGTACGAGCAGTACTTC. Its translation is CASSLGVGGVGFQGYEQYF. The rearrangement joins TRBV28 to TRBJ2-7, with D possibly being TRBD2 (7 bases). The CDR3 covers 19 residues. CDR1 and CDR2 from the germline V gene are MDHEN and SYDVKM. Deletions cut 2 bases from V and 4 bases from J, with 27 bases between.

This clonotype was seen repeatedly, ten times or more. The genes are TRBV28 and TRBJ1-3, with D perhaps TRBD1 (6 bases). CDR1 MDHEN and CDR2 SYDVKM come from the germline V gene. CDR3 length: 15 residues. Trimming pared 3 bases from V and 0 bases from J, leaving 9 bases between. The CDR3 DNA reads TGTGCCAGCAGTTTGGGACAACACTCTGGAAACACCATATATTTT. Its protein is CASSLGQHSGNTIYF.

Many counts were recorded for this clonotype. The chain joins TRBV28 to TRBJ1-2, with 7 bases aligning to TRBD1. The germline gives CDR1 MDHEN, CDR2 SYDVKM. V lost 3 bases, J lost 9 bases, and 10 bases stayed unmatched. The CDR3 loop spans 14 amino acids. CDR3 nucleotides: TGTGCCAGCAGTTTCTCCACAGGGGCTGTTCGCTACACCTTC. Residues: CASSFSTGAVRYTF.

This clonotype occurred many times. The chain employs TRBV4-2 and TRBJ1-1; D uncertain. This CDR3 spans 13 amino acids. Trimming cost V 3 bases and J 1 base, with 6 bases left between them. The germline V gene has CDR1 LGHNA and CDR2 YNFKEQ. As DNA, the CDR3 is TGTGCCAGCAGCCAGGACCCGAACACTGAAGCTTTCTTT. Residues: CASSQDPNTEAFF.

This clonotype was seen a few times. The chain has TRBV5-1 and TRBJ1-4; D remains unclear. The CDR3 has 19 residues. Germline V gene data show CDR1 as SGHRS and CDR2 as YFSETQ. The V gene lost 0 bases and the J gene lost 3 bases, with 21 bases spanning the gap. The CDR3 loop is CASSLVARGNFFANEKLFF. CDR3 nucleotide sequence: TGCGCCAGCAGCTTGGTAGCCCGCGGCAACTTTTTTGCTAATGAAAAACTGTTTTTT.